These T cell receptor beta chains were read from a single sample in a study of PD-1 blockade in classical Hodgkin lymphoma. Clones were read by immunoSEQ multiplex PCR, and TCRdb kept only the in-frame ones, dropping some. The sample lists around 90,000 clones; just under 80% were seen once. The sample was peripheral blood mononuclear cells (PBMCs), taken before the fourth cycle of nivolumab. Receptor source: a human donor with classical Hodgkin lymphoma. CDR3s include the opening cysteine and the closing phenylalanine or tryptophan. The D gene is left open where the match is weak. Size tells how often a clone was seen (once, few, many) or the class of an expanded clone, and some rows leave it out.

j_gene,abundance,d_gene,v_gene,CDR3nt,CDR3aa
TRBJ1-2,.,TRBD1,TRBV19,TGTGCCAGTAGTATAGAGGGACAGGATGGCTATGGCTACACCTTC,CASSIEGQDGYGYTF
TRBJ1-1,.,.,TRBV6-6,TGTGCCAGCAGTTTAGAGGGGACGGCCACTGAAGCTTTCTTT,CASSLEGTATEAFF
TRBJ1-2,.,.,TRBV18,TGTGCCAGCTCACCAACAGGGCACCGCTATGGCTACACCTTC,CASSPTGHRYGYTF
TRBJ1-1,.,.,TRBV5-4,TGTGCCAGCAGCGTTGGGGGGGCGGGGCGGAACACTGAAGCTTTCTTT,CASSVGGAGRNTEAFF
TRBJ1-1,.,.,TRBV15,TGTGCCACCAGCAGGAACAGGCTAAACACTGAAGCTTTCTTT,CATSRNRLNTEAFF
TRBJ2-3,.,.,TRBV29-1,TGCAGCGTTGTAACCTTTTTCATCACAGATACGCAGTATTTT,CSVVTFFITDTQYF
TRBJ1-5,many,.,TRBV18,TGTGCCAGCTCACGGGGGACCGGGACTCATCAGCCCCAGCATTTT,CASSRGTGTHQPQHF
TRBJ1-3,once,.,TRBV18,TGTGCCAGCTCACCAAGGACGGGAGTCGGAAACACCATATATTTT,CASSPRTGVGNTIYF
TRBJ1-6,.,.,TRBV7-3,TGTGCCAGCAGCTCAGGGAGCTCCTATAATTCACCCCTCCACTTT,CASSSGSSYNSPLHF
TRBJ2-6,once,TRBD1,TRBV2,TGTGCCAGCAGCGACAGGGGCTCTGGGGCCAACGTCCTGACTTTC,CASSDRGSGANVLTF
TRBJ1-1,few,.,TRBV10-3,TGTGCCGTTCGAGGGTCAGGAAACACTGAAGCTTTCTTT,CAVRGSGNTEAFF
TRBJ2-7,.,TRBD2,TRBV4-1,TGCGCCAGCAGCCACCGACTAGCGGGACCCGTTGAGCAGTACTTC,CASSHRLAGPVEQYF
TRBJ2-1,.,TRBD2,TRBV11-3,TGTGCCAGCAGCACACGGACTAGCGGGGGGCCCGATGAGCAGTTCTTC,CASSTRTSGGPDEQFF
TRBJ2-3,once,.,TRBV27,TGTGCCAGCAGTTTATCGGGGCCGGTAGGGGCCGCAGATACGCAGTATTTT,CASSLSGPVGAADTQYF
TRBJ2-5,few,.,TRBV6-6,TGTGCCAGCAGACAAGAGACCCAGTACTTC,CASRQETQYF
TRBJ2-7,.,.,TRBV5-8,TGTGCCAGCAGCTTGGACAACGGCTACGAGCAGTACTTC,CASSLDNGYEQYF
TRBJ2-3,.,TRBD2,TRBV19,TGTGCCAGTAGTTCGGGACTAGCCACAGATACGCAGTATTTT,CASSSGLATDTQYF